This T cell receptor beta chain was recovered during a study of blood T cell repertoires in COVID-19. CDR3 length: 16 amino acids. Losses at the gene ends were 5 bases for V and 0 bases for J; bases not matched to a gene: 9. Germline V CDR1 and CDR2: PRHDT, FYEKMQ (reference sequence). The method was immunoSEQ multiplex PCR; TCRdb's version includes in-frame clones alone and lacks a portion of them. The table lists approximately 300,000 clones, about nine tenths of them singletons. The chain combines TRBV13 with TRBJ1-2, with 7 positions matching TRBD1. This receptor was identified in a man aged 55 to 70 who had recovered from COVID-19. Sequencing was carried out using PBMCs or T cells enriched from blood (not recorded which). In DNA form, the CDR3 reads TGTGCCAGCAGCCATACTACAGGGGCTCCTAACTATGGCTACACCTTC. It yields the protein CASSHTTGAPNYGYTF.